A single sample is the source of the 8 T cell receptor beta chains below, sequenced in a study of identical twins. MiXCR was run by TCRdb on the 5' RACE reads, yielding one entry per CDR3 protein. This sample has about 520,000 distinct CDR3 sequences; roughly a fifth occur once, and the top ten carry about 0.99%. These data also featured in a second study, about T cells expressing NK-cell markers.

The sequenced sample consisted of CD4+ T cells sorted from blood. The receptors stem from a woman aged 18-35 years in good health.

This clonotype was recorded a few times. The chain uses TRBV12-3 or TRBV12-4 and TRBJ2-2; TRBD2 matches at 11 bases. With 6 bases clipped from V and 3 bases from J, the junction kept 12 bases outside the gene matches. The CDR3 runs to 18 residues. CDR3 region: CASSSLAGGSLYTGELFF. The CDR3 region has the DNA TGTGCCAGCAGCTCTCTAGCGGGGGGCTCTCTTTACACCGGGGAGCTGTTTTTT.

The gene calls are TRBV14 and TRBJ2-5; D remains ambiguous. The CDR3 consists of 13 residues. V was trimmed by 2 bases and J by 2 bases, leaving 6 bases between them. Germline V lookup: CDR1 SGHDN, CDR2 FVKESK. The CDR3 nucleotides read TGTGCCAGCAGCCAACTCTCACAAGAGACCCAGTACTTC. The encoded protein is CASSQLSQETQYF.

This clonotype was recorded a few times. V gene TRBV5-1 combines with J gene TRBJ2-2; D may be TRBD1 (6 bases). The germline V gene has CDR1 SGHRS and CDR2 YFSETQ. V was shortened by 6 bases and J by 2 bases, with 11 bases between the two germline ends. The CDR3 is 14 residues long. The CDR3 protein is CASTFGTNTGELFF. The CDR3 nucleotides are TGCGCCAGCACCTTTGGGACAAACACCGGGGAGCTGTTTTTT.

This clonotype appeared a few times. V and J are TRBV20-1 and TRBJ2-2, with 7 bases that match TRBD1. The V gene end was trimmed by 5 bases and the J gene end by 4 bases; junction bases not matched to a gene: 10. The CDR3 is 15 residues long. Germline values: CDR1 DFQATT, CDR2 SNEGSKA (reference sequence). CDR3 DNA: TGCAGTGCTGCGACAGGGTCGGGCGGCACCGGGGAGCTGTTTTTT. Translation: CSAATGSGGTGELFF.

This clonotype was detected a few times. This chain joins TRBV20-1 and TRBJ2-7, with 7 bases matching TRBD1. With V trimmed by 6 bases and J by 2 bases, 10 bases remained unmatched. This CDR3 has 14 residues. Germline V gives CDR1 DFQATT, CDR2 SNEGSKA (reference sequence). The CDR3 coding sequence is TGCAGTGCGACAGGGTGGGGGCTAGCCTACGAGCAGTACTTC. Translated: CSATGWGLAYEQYF.

The chain has TRBV6-1 and TRBJ2-3, with 7 bases fitting TRBD2. This CDR3 spans 15 amino acids. The junction had 9 bases not matched to a gene; V was cut back by 7 bases and J by 2 bases. Looked up from germline, CDR1 is MNHNS and CDR2 is SASEGT. Here the CDR3 reads CASTQPGLTTDTQYF. The CDR3, as DNA: TGTGCCAGCACTCAGCCGGGACTAACCACAGATACGCAGTATTTT.

This clonotype was seen a handful of times. The J gene is TRBJ1-6, the V gene TRBV7-9; the D is unclear. The CDR3 is 11 residues long. The germline gives CDR1 SEHNR, CDR2 FQNEAQ (reference sequence). Between the trimmed V and J ends, which lost 5 bases and 14 bases, there was a span of 10 bases. This CDR3 reads CASSTQFALHF. The CDR3 bases are TGTGCCAGCAGCACACAGTTTGCCCTCCACTTT.

This clonotype has more than one count but fewer than ten. The chain's CDR3 is CASSLVETVSEQFF. The DNA for the CDR3 is TGCGCCAGCAGCTTGGTCGAGACAGTGAGTGAGCAGTTCTTC. The gene calls are TRBV5-1 and TRBJ2-1; D perhaps matches TRBD1 (5 bases). The CDR3 has 14 amino acids. CDR1 and CDR2 (germline): SGHRS, YFSETQ. Between the trimmed V and J ends, which lost 0 bases and 9 bases, there was a span of 13 bases.